These T cell receptor beta chains were read from a single sample in a study of T cell repertoires in cytomegalovirus infection. TCRdb itself ran the reads through MiXCR, one entry per CDR3 protein. The sample yields approximately 990,000 distinct CDR3 sequences, around 29% seen once. No cognate antigen is known for these TCRs. Sequencing used cultured CD8+ T cells from PBMCs, obtained from culture after CMV antigen stimulation. These receptors came from a human donor in good health (CMV status not recorded). Some clones in this sample may be carry-over from other donors' samples. CDR3s include the opening cysteine and the closing phenylalanine or tryptophan. The D gene is left open where the match is weak. Some rows mark clone size as missing; the rest say once, few, many or name a class of expanded clone.

j_call d_call v_call clone_size cdr3_aa cdr3_nt
TRBJ2-7 NA TRBV7-2 NA CASSLGQAPGYEQYF TGTGCCAGCAGCTTGGGGCAGGCGCCCGGTTACGAGCAGTACTTC
TRBJ1-5 NA TRBV6-6 NA CASSYVRDIDGNQPQHF TGTGCCAGCAGTTACGTTAGGGATATAGATGGCAATCAGCCCCAGCATTTT
TRBJ1-2 NA TRBV9 few CASSVEAKIPNYGYTF TGTGCCAGCAGCGTAGAGGCGAAAATCCCTAACTATGGCTACACCTTC
TRBJ2-3 NA TRBV15 NA CATSLGRTDTQYF TGTGCCACCAGTTTAGGGAGGACAGATACGCAGTATTTT
TRBJ1-1 NA TRBV7-2 many CASSLGDSAFF TGTGCCAGCAGCTTAGGGGACTCAGCTTTCTTT
TRBJ2-1 TRBD1 TRBV11-3 few CASSPQGGEQFF TGTGCCAGCAGCCCCCAAGGGGGCGAGCAGTTCTTC
TRBJ1-1 NA TRBV2 few CASSAVGRNTEAFF TGTGCCAGCAGTGCCGTGGGCAGGAACACTGAAGCTTTCTTT
TRBJ2-7 NA TRBV5-5 NA CASSLEDRGIYEQYF TGTGCCAGCAGCTTGGAGGACCGAGGAATCTACGAGCAGTACTTC
TRBJ2-2 TRBD2 TRBV6-1 NA CASSEALWEGTGELFF TGTGCCAGCAGTGAAGCGCTCTGGGAGGGTACCGGGGAGCTGTTTTTT
TRBJ2-5 NA TRBV7-6 NA CASSLVGTIVF TGTGCCAGCAGCTTAGTCGGGACGATCGTCTTC
TRBJ1-2 TRBD1 TRBV28 few CASRPYPGTGLNGYTF TGTGCCAGCAGGCCCTACCCCGGGACAGGGTTAAATGGCTACACCTTC
TRBJ2-6 NA TRBV10-3 NA CAISGASGATYSGANVLTF TGTGCCATCAGTGGCGCGTCCGGGGCTACTTACTCTGGGGCCAACGTCCTGACTTTC
TRBJ2-3 NA TRBV7-8 many CASRFGVGGDTQYF TGTGCCAGCAGATTCGGGGTCGGAGGAGATACGCAGTATTTT
TRBJ1-4 NA TRBV13 NA CASSLGRPYEKLFF TGTGCCAGCAGCTTGGGCAGGCCATATGAAAAACTGTTTTTT
TRBJ2-3 TRBD2 TRBV15 NA CATTPGLAGLWDTQYF TGTGCCACAACTCCGGGACTAGCGGGCCTCTGGGATACGCAGTATTTT
TRBJ1-6 NA TRBV19 few CASKKGGSNSPLHF TGTGCCAGTAAAAAGGGGGGATCCAATTCACCCCTCCACTTT
TRBJ2-5 NA TRBV6-2/TRBV6-3 NA CASSYAGTSYQETQYF TGTGCCAGCAGTTACGCCGGGACTTCGTACCAAGAGACCCAGTACTTC
TRBJ1-2 NA TRBV6-1 NA CASSSNRDVSFNYGYTF TGTGCCAGCAGTTCAAACAGGGACGTCTCTTTTAACTATGGCTACACCTTC
TRBJ2-4 TRBD2 TRBV28 NA CASSLGLAGDLAKNIQYF TGTGCCAGCAGCCTCGGACTAGCGGGAGATCTAGCCAAAAACATTCAGTACTTC
TRBJ2-3 NA TRBV11-2 NA CASSQRPVDTQYF TGTGCCAGCAGCCAACGACCGGTAGATACGCAGTATTTT
TRBJ1-1 NA TRBV2 NA CASGIQMNTEAFF TGTGCCAGCGGGATTCAGATGAACACTGAAGCTTTCTTT
TRBJ2-1 NA TRBV19 NA CASSLSVAIGPYNEQFF TGTGCCAGTAGCTTATCGGTCGCCATCGGGCCCTACAATGAGCAGTTCTTC
TRBJ2-3 TRBD2 TRBV6-2/TRBV6-3 NA CASSYPSGLRNHTQYF TGTGCCAGCAGTTACCCGTCGGGACTAAGAAACCATACGCAGTATTTT
TRBJ1-2 NA TRBV7-9 few CASSPRAPGRDDYGYTF TGTGCCAGCAGCCCTAGGGCCCCGGGCAGGGACGACTATGGCTACACCTTC
TRBJ1-2 NA TRBV29-1 NA CSVGAANYGYTF TGCAGCGTTGGGGCAGCCAACTATGGCTACACCTTC
TRBJ2-7 NA TRBV5-8 few CASSSASPEQYF TGTGCCAGCAGCTCCGCCTCCCCCGAGCAGTACTTC
TRBJ2-3 NA TRBV12-3/TRBV12-4 NA CASSLSLRPDTQYF TGTGCCAGCAGTTTAAGCCTCAGGCCAGATACGCAGTATTTT
TRBJ1-2 NA TRBV11-2 NA CASSLSGVVKNYGYTF TGTGCCAGCAGCCTTAGTGGGGTAGTAAAGAACTATGGCTACACCTTC
TRBJ1-3 TRBD1 TRBV12-3/TRBV12-4 NA CASSLEAGGFGGNTIYF TGTGCCAGCAGTTTAGAGGCAGGGGGCTTCGGGGGAAACACCATATATTTT
TRBJ2-5 TRBD1 TRBV10-3 few CAISEPGTEETQYF TGTGCCATCAGTGAGCCGGGGACAGAAGAGACCCAGTACTTC
TRBJ2-4 TRBD2 TRBV15 NA CATSRGGGTRLNIQYF TGTGCCACCAGCAGAGGGGGGGGGACTAGGCTAAACATTCAGTACTTC
TRBJ1-5 NA TRBV6-1 few CASSRNRVGGNNQPQHF TGTGCCAGCAGCCGTAACAGGGTTGGGGGTAACAATCAGCCCCAGCATTTT
TRBJ2-1 TRBD1 TRBV6-5 NA CASSYYVGTGTNEQFF TGTGCCAGCAGTTACTACGTGGGGACAGGGACCAATGAGCAGTTCTTC
TRBJ2-1 NA TRBV20-1 NA CSARDFRGAPSEQFF TGCAGTGCTAGGGACTTTCGGGGGGCTCCCTCTGAGCAGTTCTTC
TRBJ1-4 NA TRBV12-3/TRBV12-4 NA CASSFSRHLGEKLFF TGTGCCAGCAGTTTTTCAAGACATTTGGGAGAAAAACTGTTTTTT
TRBJ2-1 NA TRBV28 many CASSSRVYNEQFF TGTGCCAGCAGTTCCAGGGTCTACAATGAGCAGTTCTTC
TRBJ2-1 NA TRBV15 NA CATSGYLAHEQFF TGTGCCACCAGCGGTTACCTAGCCCATGAGCAGTTCTTC
TRBJ2-6 NA TRBV7-8 many CASSLLSGIYSGANVLTF TGTGCCAGCAGCTTATTGTCGGGTATCTACTCTGGGGCCAACGTCCTGACTTTC
TRBJ1-2 TRBD1 TRBV4-3 few CASSQATGGNYGYTF TGCGCCAGCAGCCAAGCGACAGGGGGCAACTATGGCTACACCTTC
TRBJ2-5 TRBD1 TRBV28 NA CASRRNRGPGTQYF TGTGCCAGCAGAAGGAACAGGGGGCCTGGGACCCAGTACTTC
TRBJ2-3 TRBD1 TRBV12-3/TRBV12-4 NA CASSFPDRVTDTQYF TGTGCCAGCAGTTTTCCCGACAGGGTCACAGATACGCAGTATTTT
TRBJ2-2 TRBD1 TRBV7-9 NA CASSYQWQGDTGELFF TGTGCCAGCAGCTACCAGTGGCAGGGGGACACCGGGGAGCTGTTTTTT
TRBJ2-1 TRBD2 TRBV6-6 few CASRSSGATYNEQFF TGTGCCAGCAGATCTAGCGGGGCGACCTACAATGAGCAGTTCTTC
TRBJ1-1 NA TRBV27 few CASSTLPGWNTEAFF TGTGCCAGCAGTACTCTCCCGGGGTGGAACACTGAAGCTTTCTTT
TRBJ1-1 NA TRBV6-1 few CASSYGDRGETEAFF TGTGCCAGCAGTTATGGGGACCGTGGAGAGACTGAAGCTTTCTTT